This T cell receptor beta chain comes out of a study of identical twins. A word on this clonotype: What it binds is not known.

Findings of the study overall: Diverse VJ usage suggested most zero-insertion clonotypes were not invariant T cells.

The CDR3 sequence is 16 residues long. V lost 6 bases to trimming and J lost 7 bases, with 19 bases between them. Per germline, CDR1 MNHEY and CDR2 SMNVEV (reference sequence). TCRdb used MiXCR to reprocess the 5' RACE reads, holding one entry per CDR3 protein. The sample has about 1.7 million distinct CDR3 sequences; about 32% are singletons. The material sequenced was cord blood. The TCR sequence derives from a newborn girl in good health. V gene TRBV27 combines with J gene TRBJ1-6; D perhaps matches TRBD1 (6 bases). CDR3 DNA: TGTGCCAGCAGGGAGCAAATGACAGGACAGAATTCACCCCTCCACTTT. Translation gives CASREQMTGQNSPLHF.